One and the same sample provided the 9 T cell receptor beta chains below, sequenced in a study of vaccination effects on CD4 cells after COVID-19. Clones were sequenced by immunoSEQ multiplex PCR, and TCRdb holds only the in-frame ones, with some missing. Of 20,000 to 25,000 clones in the sample, about four fifths were seen once. Antigen-specific CD4+ T cells were expanded with viral peptide pools in the ViraFEST assay before sequencing. When nine to ten days of culture had elapsed, CD4+ T cells were isolated. Two-dose BNT162b2 or mRNA-1273 vaccination was given to participants. For these TCRs, the target antigens are not known. The sequencing here drew on CD4+ T cells from PBMCs cultured with SARS-CoV-2 spike peptides, taken after COVID-19 vaccination. The source is a human donor who received a COVID-19 vaccine. Some clones in this sample may be carry-over from other donors' samples.

The chain is built from TRBV4-1 and TRBJ2-7; possibly TRBD1 for D (6 bases). V lost 0 bases and J lost 5, with 11 bases in between. This CDR3 contains 14 residues. The germline CDR1 and CDR2 sequences are MGHRA and YSYEKL. The CDR3 loop reads CASSQEYRVDEQYV. In DNA form, the CDR3 reads TGCGCCAGCAGCCAAGAGTACAGGGTTGACGAGCAGTACGTC.

This chain joins TRBV19 and TRBJ2-2; 8 nucleotides agree with TRBD1. V was clipped by 9 bases and J by 2 bases; unmatched bases: 5. The germline V gene encodes CDR1 LNHDA and CDR2 SQIVND (reference sequence). The CDR3 loop spans 14 amino acids. CDR3: CASRDRGNTGELFF. CDR3 DNA sequence: TGTGCCAGCAGAGACAGGGGTAACACCGGGGAGCTGTTTTTT.

The chain recombines TRBV18 with TRBJ1-1; the D gene is possibly TRBD1 (6 bases). The CDR3 spans 15 residues. Germline CDR1 is KGHSH and CDR2 is LQKENI. Deletions cut 2 bases from V and 1 base from J, with 11 bases between. The DNA of the CDR3 is TGTGCCAGCTCACCAGGGGGGCTGCAGAACACTGAAGCTTTCTTT. Its protein is CASSPGGLQNTEAFF.

This clone was counted a single time. This rearrangement joins TRBV5-5 to TRBJ1-2; 8 bases agree with TRBD1. This CDR3 has 17 amino acids. Germline V gene sequence: CDR1 SGHKS, CDR2 YYEKEE (reference sequence). With 0 bases clipped from V and 1 base from J, the junction kept 8 bases outside the gene matches. As DNA, the CDR3 is TGTGCCAGCAGCTTGGGACTTCCCGGACAGGGTAACTATGGCTACACCTTC. As protein: CASSLGLPGQGNYGYTF. Filled out from reference TRBV5-5 and TRBJ1-2, the complete variable domain reads DAGVTQSPTHLIKTRGQQVTLRCSPISGHKSVSWYQQVLGQGPQFIFQYYEKEERGRGNFPDRFSARQFPNYSSELNVNALLLGDSALYLCASSLGLPGQGNYGYTFGSGTRLTVV.

V is TRBV18 and J is TRBJ1-2; a weak D match, TRBD1 (6 bases). With 6 bases removed from V and 0 bases from J, the gap between germline ends came to 17 bases. The V gene's germline CDR1 is KGHSH and CDR2 LQKENI. The CDR3 sequence is 16 residues long. This CDR3 reads CASSQRRDITNYGYTF. Here the CDR3 DNA reads TGTGCCAGCTCGCAAAGAAGGGACATAACTAACTATGGCTACACCTTC.

V is TRBV9 and J is TRBJ2-5, with a tentative D call TRBD2 (6 bases). V shed 3 bases and J shed 2 bases, with 14 bases lying between them. Germline CDR1 SGDLS, CDR2 YYNGEE. This CDR3 is built from 15 residues. The CDR3 coding sequence is TGTGCCAGCAGCGGGAGTTGGGACTCTCAAGAGACCCAGTACTTC. Translation: CASSGSWDSQETQYF.

The CDR3 DNA reads TGTGCCAGCAGCTTACCAGGCGGGACCCAGTACTTC. Translation: CASSLPGGTQYF. The J gene is TRBJ2-5, the V gene TRBV7-7; D remains ambiguous. The CDR3 spans 12 residues. Trimming removed 2 bases from V and 7 bases from J, with 8 bases in between. Germline loops: CDR1 SSHAT, CDR2 FNYEAQ (reference sequence).

The CDR3 DNA follows: TGTGCCAGCAGTTATAAGAAAATCTATGGCTACACCTTC. This codes for CASSYKKIYGYTF. The chain couples TRBV12-3 or TRBV12-4 to TRBJ1-2; D unclear. This CDR3 has 13 residues. V gave up 4 bases and J gave up 4 bases, with 10 bases separating them.

The chain recombines TRBV4-2 with TRBJ2-1, with D unclear. V was trimmed by 0 bases and J by 10 bases, leaving 7 bases between them. Germline V CDR1 and CDR2: LGHNA, YNFKEQ. The CDR3 runs 12 residues. The CDR3 loop is CASSQDVEEQFF. CDR3 in DNA: TGTGCCAGCAGCCAAGACGTGGAGGAGCAGTTCTTC.